This entry concerns a single T cell receptor beta chain. The antigen remains unidentified. The CDR3 spans 17 residues. Germline CDR1 and CDR2: SGHVS and FNYEAQ. V lost 5 bases, J lost 2 bases, and 9 bases stayed unmatched. The data originate from a study of early T cells in non-severe SARS-CoV-2 infection. Overall study context: Sequencing used unsorted whole-blood bulk RNA, so chains lack pairing.

Findings and limits, study-wide: Private and CD4 specificities were missed by VDJdb matching, which favored anti-spike CD8 responses.

cDNA molecules, individually, were tagged with unique molecular identifiers. TCRdb ran MiXCR on the 5' RACE reads and lists one entry per CDR3 protein. There are 55,000 or so distinct CDR3 sequences in the sample; roughly 11% occur only once, and about 9.4% lies in the top ten. The gene calls are TRBV7-6 and TRBJ2-7; the match to TRBD2 covers 13 bases. The sequencing input was whole blood. The TCR sequence derives from an adult who was a healthcare worker with PCR-confirmed SARS-CoV-2 infection or an uninfected control (not recorded which). CDR3 DNA sequence: TGTGCCAGCAGCACCGAAAGACTAGCGGGGGGAACCTACGAGCAGTACTTC. It translates to CASSTERLAGGTYEQYF.